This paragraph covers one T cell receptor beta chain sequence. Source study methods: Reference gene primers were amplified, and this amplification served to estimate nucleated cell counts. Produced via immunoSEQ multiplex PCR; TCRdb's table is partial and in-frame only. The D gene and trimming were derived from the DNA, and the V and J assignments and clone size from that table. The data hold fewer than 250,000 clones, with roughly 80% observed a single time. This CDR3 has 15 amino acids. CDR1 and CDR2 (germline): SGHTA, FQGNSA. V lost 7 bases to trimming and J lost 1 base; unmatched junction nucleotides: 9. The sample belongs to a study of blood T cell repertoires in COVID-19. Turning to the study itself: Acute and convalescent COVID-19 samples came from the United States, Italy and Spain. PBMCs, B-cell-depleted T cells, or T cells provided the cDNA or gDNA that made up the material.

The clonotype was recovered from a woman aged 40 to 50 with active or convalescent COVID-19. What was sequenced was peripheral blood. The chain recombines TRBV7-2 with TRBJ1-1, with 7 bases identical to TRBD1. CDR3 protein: CASTLVGQANTEAFF. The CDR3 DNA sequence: TGTGCCAGCACCCTCGTTGGACAGGCGAACACTGAAGCTTTCTTT.